The 2 T cell receptor beta chains listed next were all sequenced from one sample in a study of T cell responses to AZD1222 COVID-19 vaccine. Method: immunoSEQ multiplex PCR; TCRdb's copy keeps in-frame clones and lacks some. The sample carries approximately 210,000 clones, approximately 94% recorded once. The sample here was peripheral blood, taken 28 days after the second dose of the MenACWY control vaccine. These receptors were collected from an adult who received the MenACWY meningococcal vaccine as a control.

V gene TRBV19 combines with J gene TRBJ1-2; 9 bases are a match to TRBD1. The CDR3 sequence is 13 residues long. V dropped 9 bases and J dropped 1; count of bases not matched to a gene: 3. Germline V gene data show CDR1 as LNHDA and CDR2 as SQIVND (reference sequence). CDR3 DNA: TGTGCCAGCGGGACAGGGATTAACTATGGCTACACCTTC. Residues: CASGTGINYGYTF.

This chain uses TRBV19 with TRBJ1-5; D is undetermined. The germline V gene encodes CDR1 LNHDA and CDR2 SQIVND (reference sequence). V was trimmed by 2 bases and J by 2 bases, leaving 4 bases between them. The CDR3 length is 13 residues. CDR3 nucleotide sequence: TGTGCCAGTAGTATAAATGGCAATCAGCCCCAGCATTTT. Its protein product is CASSINGNQPQHF.